What follows are 8 T cell receptor beta chains derived from one specimen sequenced in a study of blood T cells in healthy people across ages. Primed by a sample-barcoded 5' primer and a J-beta primer mix, a second PCR proceeded for about 7 to 11 cycles. TCRdb re-called the 5' RACE reads with MiXCR, one entry per CDR3 protein. The profile covers 850,000 to 1,000,000 distinct CDR3 sequences, with around 48% appearing a single time and 13% taken by the ten largest. Material for sequencing was blood. The receptors were gathered from a man aged 25 to 45 in good health.

The chain couples TRBV20-1 to TRBJ1-5; no firm D call. Germline assignment: CDR1 DFQATT and CDR2 SNEGSKA (reference sequence). CDR3 length equals 14 residues. The V and J ends lost 3 bases and 0 bases respectively, with 9 bases between them. The CDR3 here is CSASGISSNQPQHF. In nucleotides, the CDR3 is TGCAGTGCTAGCGGGATCAGTAGCAATCAGCCCCAGCATTTT.

V and J are TRBV9 and TRBJ2-1, with D perhaps matching TRBD2 (6 bases). Germline CDR1 and CDR2: SGDLS and YYNGEE. Between the trimmed V and J ends, which lost 4 bases and 12 bases, there was a span of 14 bases. The length of the CDR3 is 12 residues. The CDR3 DNA follows: TGTGCCAGCAGCCCTCGCGGGACGGGGCAGTTCTTC. Its translation is CASSPRGTGQFF. Looking up the rest from reference TRBV9 and TRBJ2-1 gives the full variable domain: DSGVTQTPKHLITATGQRVTLRCSPRSGDLSVYWYQQSLDQGLQFLIQYYNGEERAKGNILERFSAQQFPDLHSELNLSSLELGDSALYFCASSPRGTGQFFGPGTRLTVL.

This clonotype was seen more than once but under ten times. The chain couples TRBV16 to TRBJ2-7; a weak D match, TRBD2 (7 bases). Trimming took 4 bases from V and 0 from J, leaving 13 bases between them. The CDR3 has 15 residues. From germline, CDR1 is KGHSY and CDR2 FQNENV. The CDR3 nucleotides are TGTGCCAGCAGCCCTAACGGGGGGCCCTCCTACGAGCAGTACTTC. As protein: CASSPNGGPSYEQYF.

The chain employs TRBV7-2 and TRBJ2-5, with a possible D match to TRBD1 (5 bases). V was shortened by 1 base and J by 7 bases, with 16 bases between the two germline ends. The germline CDR1 and CDR2 sequences are SGHTA and FQGNSA. This CDR3 contains 15 residues. In DNA form, the CDR3 reads TGTGCCAGCAGCTTAGGGGCAGGGCGGATAGGGACCCAGTACTTC. It translates to CASSLGAGRIGTQYF.

The chain combines TRBV15 with TRBJ2-4; TRBD2 aligns across 10 bases. The DNA matches TRBJ2-7 better at its end, which makes the J call doubtful. This CDR3 is built from 17 residues. Germline V gene data show CDR1 as LNHNV and CDR2 as YYDKDF (reference sequence). In DNA, the CDR3 is TGTGCCACCAGCAGAGATGAGCTAGCGGGAGTTTTCTACGAGCAGTACTTC. Its protein is CATSRDELAGVFYEQYF.

CDR3 protein: CASSWLAGGYEQYF. The CDR3 DNA is TGTGCCAGCAGTTGGTTAGCGGGAGGGTATGAGCAGTACTTC. The chain links TRBV12-3 or TRBV12-4 to TRBJ2-5; 11 bases fit TRBD2. The V and J ends lost 4 bases and 11 bases, in that order; junction bases with no gene match: 9. The CDR3 runs 14 residues.

The CDR3 bases are TGTGCCAGCATCCTAGCGGGGGTCTACAATGAGCAGTTCTTC. As protein: CASILAGVYNEQFF. The chain recombines TRBV6-6 with TRBJ2-1, with 10 bases lining up with TRBD2. This CDR3 is built from 14 residues. CDR1 MNHNY and CDR2 SVGAGI come from the germline V gene (reference sequence). J was trimmed by 3 bases and V by 7 bases; bases with no gene match: 3.

The rearrangement joins TRBV25-1 to TRBJ2-4, with D unclear. This CDR3 contains 15 residues. Germline CDR1 is MGHDK and CDR2 is SYGVNS. V was trimmed by 1 base and J by 3 bases, leaving 10 bases between them. The CDR3 sequence is CASSEFGFGKNIQYF. The CDR3 DNA follows: TGTGCCAGCAGTGAATTCGGTTTCGGCAAAAACATTCAGTACTTC.